What follows describes a single T cell receptor (beta chain). This entry is derived from a study of blood T cell repertoires in COVID-19. Study background: Samples came from the United States, Italy and Spain, spanning acute and convalescent COVID-19.

CDR1 and CDR2 from the germline V gene are SGDLS and YYNGEE. The CDR3 has 15 residues. V was shortened by 4 bases and J by 0 bases, with 13 bases between the two germline ends. The authors' processing: Estimates of nucleated cell counts were drawn from the amplification of reference gene primers. Some clones are missing from TCRdb's copy, which holds only in-frame ones; the method was immunoSEQ multiplex PCR. V and J calls and clone size follow that table, whereas D and trimming were derived from the DNA. The table records hundreds of thousands of clones, roughly 80% of them present only once. The TCR comes from a man older than 75 with acute or convalescent COVID-19. The sample was peripheral blood. The chain has TRBV9 and TRBJ1-1; maybe TRBD1 (5 bases). The CDR3 reads CASSLQVTMNTEAFF. CDR3 nucleotides: TGTGCCAGCAGCTTACAGGTTACCATGAACACTGAAGCTTTCTTT.